The 22 T cell receptor beta chains listed next were all sequenced from one sample in a study of cytomegalovirus exposure and HLA in healthy donors. Repertoires were generated with immunoSEQ multiplex PCR, while TCRdb's copy carries only in-frame clones and drops some. In the table there are about 88,000 clones, more than 70% of which are singletons. Sequenced: PBMCs. The receptors originated from a woman aged 18-30 years in good health and CMV-seropositive.

The chain carries TRBV6-5 and TRBJ1-1; 7 bases line up with TRBD1. Germline CDR1 and CDR2: MNHEY and SVGAGI. V was clipped by 3 bases and J by 8 bases; unmatched bases: 6. The CDR3 covers 13 residues. The CDR3 protein is CASSYNRGQEAFF. The CDR3 DNA is TGTGCCAGCAGTTATAACCGGGGACAGGAAGCTTTCTTT.

This chain links TRBV4-1 with TRBJ2-1; 8 nucleotides agree with TRBD2. V gave up 4 bases and J gave up 1 base; unmatched junction bases: 3. This CDR3 is 15 amino acids long. Per germline, CDR1 MGHRA and CDR2 YSYEKL. Here the CDR3 DNA reads TGCGCCAGCAGCCGAACTAGCGGATCCTACAATGAGCAGTTCTTC. Encoded protein: CASSRTSGSYNEQFF.

J is TRBJ2-5 and V is TRBV5-1, with 11 bases that match TRBD2. Germline loops: CDR1 SGHRS, CDR2 YFSETQ. This CDR3 contains 14 residues. The V and J ends lost 5 bases and 1 base, in that order; junction bases with no gene match: 1. In nucleotides, the CDR3 is TGCGCCAGCAGACTAGCGGGGGTCCAAGAGACCCAGTACTTC. It yields the protein CASRLAGVQETQYF. Looking up the rest from reference TRBV5-1 and TRBJ2-5 gives the full variable domain: KAGVTQTPRYLIKTRGQQVTLSCSPISGHRSVSWYQQTPGQGLQFLFEYFSETQRNKGNFPGRFSGRQFSNSRSEMNVSTLELGDSALYLCASRLAGVQETQYFGPGTRLLVL.

This clone was picked up one time. The chain employs TRBV7-6 and TRBJ1-2; the match to TRBD1 covers 7 bases. V lost 6 bases and J lost 4; bases outside the gene matches: 8. This CDR3 comprises 14 residues. CDR1 is SGHVS, CDR2 FNYEAQ, per germline. The DNA for the CDR3 is TGTGCCAGCAGTCGTCAGGGGGGAACCTATGGCTACACCTTC. This gives the protein CASSRQGGTYGYTF. Filled out from reference TRBV7-6 and TRBJ1-2, the complete variable domain reads GAGVSQSPRYKVTKRGQDVALRCDPISGHVSLYWYRQALGQGPEFLTYFNYEAQQDKSGLPNDRFSAERPEGSISTLTIQRTEQRDSAMYRCASSRQGGTYGYTFGSGTRLTVV.

The chain employs TRBV30 and TRBJ1-6, with 11 bases that match TRBD1. From germline, CDR1 is GTSNPN and CDR2 SVGIG (reference sequence). The V segment lost 4 bases and the J segment 9 bases; nucleotides outside the gene matches: 2. CDR3 size: 13 residues. For the CDR3, the DNA is TGTGCCTGGAACGGACAGGGGGCTTCACCCCTCCACTTT. This codes for CAWNGQGASPLHF. The entire variable domain, with the rest obtained from reference TRBV30 and TRBJ1-6, is as follows: SQTIHQWPATLVQPVGSPLSLECTVEGTSNPNLYWYRQAAGRGLQLLFYSVGIGQISSEVPQNLSASRPQDRQFILSSKKLLLSDSGFYLCAWNGQGASPLHFGNGTRLTVT.

V gene TRBV4-2 combines with J gene TRBJ2-7, with TRBD1 matching over 9 bases. CDR1 is LGHNA and CDR2 is YNFKEQ in the germline V gene. The CDR3 runs 17 residues. V lost 0 bases to trimming and J lost 5 bases; unmatched junction nucleotides: 11. CDR3 DNA: TGTGCCAGCAGCCAAGATTTAATCGGGACAGGGATCCACGAGCAGTACTTC. Translating it yields CASSQDLIGTGIHEQYF.

Here the CDR3 reads CASSFSGNAPGQPQHF. The CDR3, as DNA: TGTGCCAGCAGTTTTTCGGGGAATGCCCCCGGTCAGCCCCAGCATTTT. The chain links TRBV28 to TRBJ1-5; no clear D gene. Germline V gene sequence: CDR1 MDHEN, CDR2 SYDVKM. CDR3 length: 16 residues. V lost 3 bases, J lost 6 bases, and 18 bases lay in between.

The V call is TRBV9, the J call TRBJ1-5; D perhaps matches TRBD1 (6 bases). CDR3 size: 15 residues. Germline CDR1 and CDR2: SGDLS and YYNGEE. V dropped 4 bases and J dropped 0 bases, with 11 bases sitting between them. The CDR3 DNA reads TGTGCCAGCAGCCGGACAGCTTATAGCAATCAGCCCCAGCATTTT. As protein: CASSRTAYSNQPQHF.

The J gene is TRBJ2-3, the V gene TRBV7-9; 13 bases match TRBD2. V gave up 8 bases and J gave up 3 bases; unmatched junction bases: 5. The CDR3 loop spans 15 amino acids. Germline V lookup: CDR1 SEHNR, CDR2 FQNEAQ (reference sequence). CDR3 nucleotides: TGTGCCAGCCAATCGGGACTAGCGGGGACAGATACGCAGTATTTT. It specifies CASQSGLAGTDTQYF.

The chain joins TRBV6-5 to TRBJ1-3; D is unresolved. CDR3 size: 14 residues. With 7 bases removed from V and 4 bases from J, the gap between germline ends came to 14 bases. Germline V gene sequence: CDR1 MNHEY, CDR2 SVGAGI. This CDR3 reads CASTTTAAGNTIYF. For the CDR3, the DNA is TGTGCCAGCACTACCACAGCGGCAGGAAACACCATATATTTT.

The rearrangement joins TRBV5-1 to TRBJ2-3; TRBD2 matches at 9 bases. The CDR3 extends over 14 amino acids. From germline, CDR1 is SGHRS and CDR2 YFSETQ. Trimming cost V 1 base and J 5 bases; bases outside gene matches: 2. The CDR3, as DNA: TGCGCCAGCAGCTTGCAGCGGGGGGTAGATACGCAGTATTTT. Protein product: CASSLQRGVDTQYF.

The chain couples TRBV16 to TRBJ2-7; 11 positions match TRBD1. V was pared by 3 bases and J by 6 bases, with 4 bases of the junction left unmatched. Germline CDR1 and CDR2: KGHSY and FQNENV. This CDR3 region has 14 residues. The CDR3 protein is CASSQTGTGGEQYF. Written as DNA, the CDR3 is TGTGCCAGCAGCCAGACCGGGACAGGGGGCGAGCAGTACTTC.

This clone came up once. The genes are TRBV10-3 and TRBJ2-1; D may be TRBD2 (7 bases). The ends were cut back, 8 bases at V and 9 bases at J, with 20 bases in the middle. CDR1 is ENHRY, CDR2 SYGVKD, per germline. The CDR3 consists of 14 residues. Written as DNA, the CDR3 is TGTGCCATCGATGATGGAGGGGGGGGAGGTGAGCAGTTCTTC. It codes for CAIDDGGGGGEQFF.

CDR3 in DNA: TGTGCCAGCAGTTCGGGTGGGAACTATGGCTACACCTTC. It codes for CASSSGGNYGYTF. V and J are TRBV28 and TRBJ1-2; no clear D. Germline-derived CDR1 and CDR2 are MDHEN and SYDVKM. V was shortened by 4 bases and J by 2 bases, with 8 bases between the two germline ends. CDR3 length: 13 amino acids.

The chain links TRBV28 to TRBJ2-3, with TRBD2 matching over 10 bases. The ends lost 2 bases at V and 2 bases at J; junction bases unmatched: 7. From germline, CDR1 is MDHEN and CDR2 SYDVKM. The CDR3 is 17 residues long. CDR3 DNA: TGTGCCAGCAGTTTAGTACCTAGCGGGGGCCCCACAGATACGCAGTATTTT. It encodes CASSLVPSGGPTDTQYF. The full variable domain, its missing parts supplied by reference TRBV28 and TRBJ2-3, is DVKVTQSSRYLVKRTGEKVFLECVQDMDHENMFWYRQDPGLGLRLIYFSYDVKMKEKGDIPEGYSVSREKKERFSLILESASTNQTSMYLCASSLVPSGGPTDTQYFGPGTRLTVL.

The rearrangement links TRBV7-7 to TRBJ2-5; D possibly corresponds to TRBD2 (6 bases). V shed 5 bases and J shed 1 base, with 11 bases lying between them. Germline CDR1 is SSHAT and CDR2 is FNYEAQ (reference sequence). This CDR3 contains 14 residues. The CDR3 region is CASSVTSIQETQYF. The CDR3 DNA follows: TGTGCCAGCAGCGTTACTAGCATCCAAGAGACCCAGTACTTC.

The chain uses TRBV2 and TRBJ1-5; 8 bases line up with TRBD1. This CDR3 has 15 amino acids. The germline gives CDR1 SNHLY, CDR2 FYNNEI. After removal of 5 bases from V and 6 bases from J, the junction contained 9 bases not matched to a gene. The CDR3 nucleotides are TGTGCCAGCAGTTCTCAGGGACAGGAGGTTCAGCCCCAGCATTTT. Translated: CASSSQGQEVQPQHF.

The V and J genes are TRBV30 and TRBJ2-7; 7 positions agree with TRBD1. The CDR3 has 15 amino acids. The germline V gene has CDR1 GTSNPN and CDR2 SVGIG (reference sequence). After removal of 1 base from V and 4 bases from J, the junction contained 10 bases not matched to a gene. Here the CDR3 DNA reads TGTGCCTGGAGTGCGATTGGACAGGTTGATTACGAGCAGTACTTC. Its translation is CAWSAIGQVDYEQYF. Full variable domain (outside the CDR3, taken from reference TRBV30 and TRBJ2-7): SQTIHQWPATLVQPVGSPLSLECTVEGTSNPNLYWYRQAAGRGLQLLFYSVGIGQISSEVPQNLSASRPQDRQFILSSKKLLLSDSGFYLCAWSAIGQVDYEQYFGPGTRLTVT.

The chain recombines TRBV4-1 with TRBJ2-7; a possible D gene is TRBD2 (5 bases). The CDR3 is 16 amino acids. In germline, CDR1 is MGHRA, CDR2 YSYEKL. V shed 0 bases and J shed 0 bases, with 12 bases lying between them. In DNA, the CDR3 is TGCGCCAGCAGCCAAGATGCAGCGGCGAGCTCCTACGAGCAGTACTTC. Protein: CASSQDAAASSYEQYF.

V is TRBV2 and J is TRBJ2-3, with a weak D call TRBD1 (5 bases). This CDR3 is 14 amino acids long. Trimming stripped 2 bases from V and 1 base from J, with 7 bases between. Germline lookup yields CDR1 SNHLY and CDR2 FYNNEI. This CDR3 is CASSEWGRTDTQYF. Here the CDR3 DNA reads TGTGCCAGCAGTGAATGGGGCCGCACAGATACGCAGTATTTT.

The chain links TRBV7-7 to TRBJ2-5; tentatively, D is TRBD1 (6 bases). The CDR3 consists of 15 residues. Germline CDR1 is SSHAT and CDR2 is FNYEAQ (reference sequence). The V end was cut by 1 base, the J end by 5 bases, with 14 bases between. The CDR3 region has the DNA TGTGCCAGCAGCTTAGACCCGACAGGATCGGAGACCCAGTACTTC. As protein: CASSLDPTGSETQYF.

The chain carries TRBV27 and TRBJ2-3; 13 bases agree with TRBD2. The CDR3 runs to 16 residues. CDR1 and CDR2 (germline): MNHEY, SMNVEV (reference sequence). The V segment lost 10 bases and the J segment 6 bases; nucleotides outside the gene matches: 13. As DNA, the CDR3 is TGTGCCACCAACCCCACCGGGACTAGCGGGGCGGATACGCAGTATTTT. Protein: CATNPTGTSGADTQYF.